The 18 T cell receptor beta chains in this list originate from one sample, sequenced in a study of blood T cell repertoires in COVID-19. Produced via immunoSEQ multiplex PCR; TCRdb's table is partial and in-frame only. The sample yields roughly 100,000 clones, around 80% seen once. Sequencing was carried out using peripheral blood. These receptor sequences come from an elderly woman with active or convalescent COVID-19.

CDR3 DNA: TGTGCCAGCAGTGATCAGGGGGGTCCTGCTGAAGCTTTCTTT. Encoded protein: CASSDQGGPAEAFF. This chain connects TRBV2 to TRBJ1-1, with 7 bases aligning to TRBD1. The CDR3 loop spans 14 amino acids. CDR1 and CDR2 from the germline V gene are SNHLY and FYNNEI. The V gene end was trimmed by 3 bases and the J gene end by 6 bases; junction bases not matched to a gene: 7. Based on the CDR3 plus reference TRBV2 and TRBJ1-1, the full variable domain is EPEVTQTPSHQVTQMGQEVILRCVPISNHLYFYWYRQILGQKVEFLVSFYNNEISEKSEIFDDQFSVERPDGSNFTLKIRSTKLEDSAMYFCASSDQGGPAEAFFGQGTRLTVV.

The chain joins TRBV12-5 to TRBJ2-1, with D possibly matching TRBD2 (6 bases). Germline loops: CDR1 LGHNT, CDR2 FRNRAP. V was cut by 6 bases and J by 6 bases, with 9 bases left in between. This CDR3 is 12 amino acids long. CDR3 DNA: TGTGCTAGTGGGGGGGGACTCAATGAGCAGTTCTTC. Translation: CASGGGLNEQFF.

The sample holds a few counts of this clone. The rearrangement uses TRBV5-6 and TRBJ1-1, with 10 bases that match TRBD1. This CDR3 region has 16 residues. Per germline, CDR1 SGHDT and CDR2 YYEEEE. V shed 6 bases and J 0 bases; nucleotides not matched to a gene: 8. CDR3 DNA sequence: TGTGCCAGCAACCTAGACAGGGGGCGTATGAACACTGAAGCTTTCTTT. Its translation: CASNLDRGRMNTEAFF.

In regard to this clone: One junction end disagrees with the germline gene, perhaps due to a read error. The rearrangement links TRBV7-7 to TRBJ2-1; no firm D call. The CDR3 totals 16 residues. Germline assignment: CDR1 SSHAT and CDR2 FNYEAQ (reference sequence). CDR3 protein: CASSLGWSSSYNEQFF. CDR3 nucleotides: TGTGCTAGCAGCTTAGGATGGTCGAGCTCCTACAATGAGCAGTTCTTC.

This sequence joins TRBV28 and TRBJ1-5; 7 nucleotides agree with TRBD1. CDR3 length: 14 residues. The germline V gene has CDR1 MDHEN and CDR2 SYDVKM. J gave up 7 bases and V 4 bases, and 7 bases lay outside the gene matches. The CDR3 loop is CASSSNRGGQPQHF. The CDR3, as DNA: TGTGCCAGCAGTTCGAACAGGGGAGGACAGCCCCAGCATTTT.

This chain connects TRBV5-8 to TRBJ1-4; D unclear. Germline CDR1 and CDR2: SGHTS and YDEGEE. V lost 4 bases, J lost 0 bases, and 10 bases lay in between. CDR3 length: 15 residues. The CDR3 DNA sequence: TGTGCCAGCAGCCGCGGCCTTGCAACTAATGAAAAACTGTTTTTT. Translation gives CASSRGLATNEKLFF.

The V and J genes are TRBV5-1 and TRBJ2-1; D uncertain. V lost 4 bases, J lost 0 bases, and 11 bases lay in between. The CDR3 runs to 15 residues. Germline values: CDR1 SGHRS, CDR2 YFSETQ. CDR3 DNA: TGCGCCAGCAGCGATCCGGTTAGCTCCTACAATGAGCAGTTCTTC. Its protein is CASSDPVSSYNEQFF.

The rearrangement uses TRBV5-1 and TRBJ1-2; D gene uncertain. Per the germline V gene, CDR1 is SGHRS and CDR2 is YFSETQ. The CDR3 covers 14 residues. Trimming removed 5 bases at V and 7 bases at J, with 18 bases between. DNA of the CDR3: TGCGCCAGCAGATTTCTACCGGAAGAGCGTGGCTACACCTTC. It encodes CASRFLPEERGYTF. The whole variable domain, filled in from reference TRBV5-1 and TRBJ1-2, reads KAGVTQTPRYLIKTRGQQVTLSCSPISGHRSVSWYQQTPGQGLQFLFEYFSETQRNKGNFPGRFSGRQFSNSRSEMNVSTLELGDSALYLCASRFLPEERGYTFGSGTRLTVV.

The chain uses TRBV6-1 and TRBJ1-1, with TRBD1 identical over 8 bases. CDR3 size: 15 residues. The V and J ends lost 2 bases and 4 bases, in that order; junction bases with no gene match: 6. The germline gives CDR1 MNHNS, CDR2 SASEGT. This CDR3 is CASSESLDRGTEAFF. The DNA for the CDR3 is TGTGCCAGCAGTGAATCTCTCGACAGGGGCACTGAAGCTTTCTTT.

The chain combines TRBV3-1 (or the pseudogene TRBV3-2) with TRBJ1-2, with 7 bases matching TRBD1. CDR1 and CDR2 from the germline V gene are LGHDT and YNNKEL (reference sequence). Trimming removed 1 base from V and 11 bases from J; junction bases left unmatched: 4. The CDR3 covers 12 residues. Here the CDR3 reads CASSQGQQGYTF. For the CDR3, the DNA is TGTGCCAGCAGCCAAGGACAACAGGGGTACACCTTC.

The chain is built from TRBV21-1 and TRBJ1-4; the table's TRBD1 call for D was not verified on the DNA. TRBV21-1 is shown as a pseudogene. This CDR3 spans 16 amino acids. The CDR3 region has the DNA TGTGCCAGCAGCAAAAGCGACAGTCCAAAAAGGGAAAAACTGTTTTTT. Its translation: CASSKSDSPKREKLFF.

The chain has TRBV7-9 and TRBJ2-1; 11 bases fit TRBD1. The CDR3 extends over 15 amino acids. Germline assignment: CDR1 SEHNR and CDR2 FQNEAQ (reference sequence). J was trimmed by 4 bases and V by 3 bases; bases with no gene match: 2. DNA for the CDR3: TGTGCCAGCAGCTTTGGGACAGGGGGATACAATGAGCAGTTCTTC. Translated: CASSFGTGGYNEQFF.

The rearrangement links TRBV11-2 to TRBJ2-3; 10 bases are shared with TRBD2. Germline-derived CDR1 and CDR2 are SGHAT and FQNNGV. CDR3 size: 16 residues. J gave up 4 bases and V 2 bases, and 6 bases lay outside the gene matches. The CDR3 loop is CASSLLAGGTADTQYF. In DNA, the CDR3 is TGTGCCAGCAGCTTATTAGCGGGGGGCACGGCAGATACGCAGTATTTT.

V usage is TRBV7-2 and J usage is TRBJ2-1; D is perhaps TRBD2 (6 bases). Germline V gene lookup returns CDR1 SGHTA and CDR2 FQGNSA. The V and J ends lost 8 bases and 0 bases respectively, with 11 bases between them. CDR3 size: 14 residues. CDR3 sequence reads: CASRGSSSYNEQFF. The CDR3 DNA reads TGTGCCAGCCGGGGGTCTAGCTCCTACAATGAGCAGTTCTTC. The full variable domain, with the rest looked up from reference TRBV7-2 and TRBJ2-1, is GAGVSQSPSNKVTEKGKDVELRCDPISGHTALYWYRQSLGQGLEFLIYFQGNSAPDKSGLPSDRFSAERTGGSVSTLTIQRTQQEDSAVYLCASRGSSSYNEQFFGPGTRLTVL.

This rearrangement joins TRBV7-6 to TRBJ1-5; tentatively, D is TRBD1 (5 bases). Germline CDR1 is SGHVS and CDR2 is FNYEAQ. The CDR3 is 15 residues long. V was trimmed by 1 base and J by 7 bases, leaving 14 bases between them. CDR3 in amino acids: CASSLVPGGGQPQHF. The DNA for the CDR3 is TGTGCCAGCAGCTTAGTTCCCGGGGGAGGACAGCCCCAGCATTTT.

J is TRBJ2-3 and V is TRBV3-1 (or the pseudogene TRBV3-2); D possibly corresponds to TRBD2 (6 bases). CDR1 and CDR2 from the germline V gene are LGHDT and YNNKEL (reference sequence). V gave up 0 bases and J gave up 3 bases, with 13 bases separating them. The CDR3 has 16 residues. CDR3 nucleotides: TGTGCCAGCAGCCAAGATGCTAGCGTAGGGACAGATACGCAGTATTTT. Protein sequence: CASSQDASVGTDTQYF.

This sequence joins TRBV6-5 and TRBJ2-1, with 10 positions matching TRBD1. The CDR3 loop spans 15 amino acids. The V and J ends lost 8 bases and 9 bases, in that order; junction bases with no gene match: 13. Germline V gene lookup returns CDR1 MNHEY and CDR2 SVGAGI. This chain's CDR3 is CASFTGTGAFTEQFF. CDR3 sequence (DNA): TGTGCCAGCTTTACCGGGACAGGGGCTTTTACTGAGCAGTTCTTC.

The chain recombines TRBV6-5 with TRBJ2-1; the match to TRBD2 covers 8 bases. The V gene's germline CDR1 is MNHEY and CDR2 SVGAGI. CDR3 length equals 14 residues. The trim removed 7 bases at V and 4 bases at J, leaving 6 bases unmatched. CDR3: CASKGGGRYNEQFF. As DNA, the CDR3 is TGTGCCAGCAAGGGCGGGGGGCGGTACAATGAGCAGTTCTTC.